A selection of T cell receptor beta chains follows, all from one sample in a study of T cells after yellow fever vaccination. One entry per CDR3 protein, called by TCRdb with MiXCR from the 5' RACE reads. Of 450,000 to 600,000 distinct CDR3 sequences in the sample, roughly 17% were seen once. Sequencing used PBMCs, obtained 5 to 6 days after the first yellow fever vaccination. These receptor sequences come from a man younger than 35 who received the YFV17D yellow fever vaccine. Each CDR3 is given without its conserved first and last residue.

TRBJ2-2 TRBV7-2 ASSSTGYGLNTGELF
TRBJ2-3 TRBV9 ASSVDLGTPSDTQY
TRBJ2-7 TRBV4-3 ASSQGTGFYEQY
TRBJ1-6 TRBV20-1 SARAGWGNSPLH
TRBJ1-5 TRBV6-2/TRBV6-3 ASSVGRPDQPQH
TRBJ1-5 TRBV5-1 ASSLTGTDYQPQH
TRBJ2-7 TRBV5-1 ASRGAGTGTYEQY
TRBJ1-2 TRBV4-1 ASSVYLRGGKDGYT
TRBJ1-2 TRBV4-3 ASSQDNYPSGRGYT
TRBJ2-1 TRBV4-1 ATTRSGVDSYNEQF
TRBJ2-1 TRBV4-3 ASSSHPLAGSYNEQF
TRBJ1-6 TRBV28 ASNTQGARLSPLH
TRBJ2-7 TRBV7-2 ASSLARGRTNDYEQY
TRBJ2-1 TRBV29-1 SFIGGPSYNEQF
TRBJ2-7 TRBV6-5 ASSYSGTSGYHYEQY
TRBJ1-1 TRBV7-2 ASSWGRSNTEAF
TRBJ1-1 TRBV9 ASSVALRGTEAF
TRBJ1-2 TRBV7-9 ASSLVGNNYGYT
TRBJ2-3 TRBV20-1 SARDPGQGADTQY
TRBJ2-5 TRBV10-3 AIRTTEETQY
TRBJ1-4 TRBV29-1 SVEGQNEKLF
TRBJ1-1 TRBV20-1 SAIRQDTNTEAF
TRBJ1-4 TRBV5-1 ASSLIGASGEKLF
TRBJ1-5 TRBV5-1 ASSTGTGSNQPQH
TRBJ1-1 TRBV4-2 ASSQGSEGSPAF
TRBJ2-3 TRBV5-1 ASSLAQRGHTDTQY
TRBJ2-3 TRBV5-1 ASSGDGQGQY
TRBJ1-1 TRBV12-3/TRBV12-4 ASSASGQGVTF
TRBJ2-7 TRBV7-3 ATSLEPAYEQY
TRBJ2-2 TRBV5-1 ASSYRQASRTGELF
TRBJ1-2 TRBV2 ASGREGYT
TRBJ2-7 TRBV18 ASSPNPGDRYEQY
TRBJ2-7 TRBV28 ASSLTAYEQY
TRBJ1-5 TRBV20-1 SARDRPGLTNGPQH
TRBJ2-5 TRBV7-2 ASIERTGQETQY
TRBJ2-5 TRBV7-2 ASSPRTQLWETQY
TRBJ1-2 TRBV28 ASSTHGTGLSYGYT
TRBJ2-2 TRBV4-3 ASSQESGNPFGELF
TRBJ2-5 TRBV12-3/TRBV12-4 ASTLGGQGGRTQY
TRBJ2-1 TRBV12-3/TRBV12-4 ASSFASGEGHEQF
TRBJ2-1 TRBV7-2 ASSLRPVHEQF
TRBJ2-3 TRBV27 ASGAGGGFRTDTQY
TRBJ2-2 TRBV3-1 ASSQEVTWNTGELF
TRBJ2-1 TRBV7-2 ASSLGSQVNEQF
TRBJ2-7 TRBV6-1 ASSESPFLVEQY
TRBJ2-2 TRBV27 ASRTAGANTGELF
TRBJ1-5 TRBV7-2 ASSTNREPQH
TRBJ1-1 TRBV7-9 ASSLAGGTTEAF
TRBJ2-3 TRBV12-3/TRBV12-4 ASSLQRTQY
TRBJ2-3 TRBV11-2 ASSAEYTDTQY
TRBJ1-1 TRBV20-1 SASLGDTEAF
TRBJ2-6 TRBV5-1 ASSPRTGGCCN
TRBJ1-1 TRBV28 ASSFRLRAEAF
TRBJ1-2 TRBV7-9 ASSFSGVITAYGYT
TRBJ2-5 TRBV7-9 ASSRGTEGETQY